The rows below give T cell receptor beta chains drawn from one sample of a study of cytomegalovirus exposure and HLA in healthy donors. Data came from immunoSEQ multiplex PCR; TCRdb stores just in-frame clones and leaves some out. The sample carries 200,000 to 300,000 clones, around 84% recorded once. Sequenced material: PBMCs. These receptor sequences come from a girl aged 2-10 years in good health and CMV-seronegative. Both conserved end residues are part of each CDR3. Fields, in order: clone size, V gene, J gene, D gene, CDR3 DNA, CDR3 protein. A D gene is named only where the DNA matches it firmly. A clone size is listed for some rows: how often the clone was seen (once, few, many), or a class if it is expanded.

once	TRBV6-6	TRBJ1-4	TRBD1	TGTGCCAGCAGTTACTCCGGACAGGCCCGGCATGGGAAACTGTTTTTT	CASSYSGQARHGKLFF
once	TRBV6-1	TRBJ2-7	.	TGTGCCAGCAGTAAAGGGGGGGACTACTACGAGCAGTACTTC	CASSKGGDYYEQYF
.	TRBV19	TRBJ2-3	.	TGTGCCAGTAGTATAGCTAGCGCGAGCACAGATACGCAGTATTTT	CASSIASASTDTQYF
.	TRBV11-3	TRBJ2-4	.	TGTGCCAGCAGCTTAGACCTCCTCGGGGGTAGAAACATTCAGTACTTC	CASSLDLLGGRNIQYF
.	TRBV5-1	TRBJ2-7	.	TGCGCCAGCAGCTTGGGGCGCGGGGCCCTGTTGTCCTACGAGCAGTACTTC	CASSLGRGALLSYEQYF
once	TRBV7-6	TRBJ2-3	TRBD2	TGTGCCAGCAGCTTATCCGGACTAGCGGGAGGTGATACGCAGTATTTT	CASSLSGLAGGDTQYF
.	TRBV4-2	TRBJ2-7	.	TGTGCCAGCAGGCCGCAGGGCCTCTCCTACGAGCAGTACTTC	CASRPQGLSYEQYF
.	TRBV19	TRBJ1-4	TRBD1	TGTGCCAGTAGTATAGTTCCCGGGACAGGGTCCCTGGCTGCTAATGAAAAACTGTTTTTT	CASSIVPGTGSLAANEKLFF
.	TRBV7-2	TRBJ2-7	TRBD2	TGTGCCAGCAGCCTGGTAGCGGGGGCCTACGAGCAGTACTTC	CASSLVAGAYEQYF
.	TRBV7-9	TRBJ2-7	.	TGTGCCAGCAGCTTAACAGGAGACTACGAGCAGTACTTC	CASSLTGDYEQYF
few	TRBV5-4	TRBJ1-2	TRBD1	TGTGCCAGCAGCTACCGACAGGGCAGAGTACCCGGCTACACCTTC	CASSYRQGRVPGYTF
.	TRBV2	TRBJ1-1	.	TGTGCCAGCAGGGGGGGGACAGAAGCTTTCTTT	CASRGGTEAFF
.	TRBV4-2	TRBJ2-3	TRBD2	TGTGCCAGCAGCCAAGTTCCCCCTATAGCGGGGGGGTTCACAGATACGCAGTATTTT	CASSQVPPIAGGFTDTQYF
.	TRBV4-1	TRBJ1-2	.	TGCGCCAGCAGCCAAGAGGCCGGGACACCAGCTAACTATGGCTACACCTTC	CASSQEAGTPANYGYTF
.	TRBV9	TRBJ2-3	TRBD1	TGTGCCAGCAGCGTGGGGACAGCCCCAGGGACAGATACGCAGTATTTT	CASSVGTAPGTDTQYF
.	TRBV2	TRBJ2-3	.	TGTGCCACCAGCCTATCAGGTCCAGATACGCAGTATTTT	CATSLSGPDTQYF
once	TRBV7-8	TRBJ1-5	TRBD1	TGTGCCAGCAGGTCGACAGGGGGAGACCAGCCCCAGCATTTT	CASRSTGGDQPQHF
.	TRBV5-1	TRBJ2-3	TRBD1	TGCGCCAGCAGCTTAGGGACAGGGGGAGGAGATACGCAGTATTTT	CASSLGTGGGDTQYF
.	TRBV10-3	TRBJ1-5	.	TGTGCCACCGGACCCCTTGGGGGGGGACAGCCCCAGCATTTT	CATGPLGGGQPQHF
.	TRBV5-4	TRBJ2-7	TRBD2	TGTGCCAGCAGCTTGGCCGGGAGGGCCCGGGAGCAGTACTTC	CASSLAGRAREQYF
once	TRBV5-1	TRBJ2-7	TRBD1	TGCGCCAGCAGCACATCGGGACAGGGCTCTTACGAGCAGTACTTC	CASSTSGQGSYEQYF
.	TRBV13	TRBJ2-5	TRBD2	TGTGCCAGCAGCCGGACTAGGCCACAAGAGACCCAGTACTTC	CASSRTRPQETQYF
.	TRBV27	TRBJ1-6	TRBD1	TGTGCCAGCAGTTTAGGCTTGACAGGGACGGCGAATTCACCCCTCCACTTT	CASSLGLTGTANSPLHF
few	TRBV6-1	TRBJ2-7	TRBD2	TGTGCCAGCAGTGAAATTAGCGGGGGGTCGACCTACGAGCAGTACTTC	CASSEISGGSTYEQYF
.	TRBV13	TRBJ2-7	.	TGTGCCAGCAGCTTAGGAGGGGGAGCCCTCTACGAGCAGTACTTC	CASSLGGGALYEQYF
few	TRBV6-4	TRBJ2-5	.	TGTGCCAGCAGTGACTCCGAGGCAGGGAGGAAGGGGGCCCAAGAGACCCAGTACTTC	CASSDSEAGRKGAQETQYF
.	TRBV7-9	TRBJ1-5	.	TGTGCCAGCAGCCGGGGGACGGGTAGTCAGCCCCAGCATTTT	CASSRGTGSQPQHF
.	TRBV6-1	TRBJ2-7	TRBD2	TGTGCCAGCAGTGTCGGGACTAGCGGGTCCAACTACGAGCAGTACTTC	CASSVGTSGSNYEQYF
once	TRBV30	TRBJ1-3	.	TGTGCCTGGAGTGTGACAAGCTCTGGAAACACCATATATTTT	CAWSVTSSGNTIYF
.	TRBV5-8	TRBJ2-7	TRBD1	TGTGCCAGCAGCTGGGGGACAGGGAGGCCCTACGAGCAGTACTTC	CASSWGTGRPYEQYF
.	TRBV10-1	TRBJ2-1	.	TGCGCCAGCACCAGCGACTCCTACAATGAGCAGTTCTTC	CASTSDSYNEQFF
few	TRBV9	TRBJ1-1	.	TGTGCCAGCAGCGTTGGGAGGGACACTGAAGCTTTCTTT	CASSVGRDTEAFF
once	TRBV23-1	TRBJ2-1	.	TGCGACATCCGGACAGAACACAATGAGCAGTTCTTC	CDIRTEHNEQFF
.	TRBV4-1	TRBJ1-5	TRBD1	TGCGCCAGCGGCCAACAGGGGCGAGATCAGCCCCAGCATTTT	CASGQQGRDQPQHF
.	TRBV5-4	TRBJ2-7	TRBD2	TGTGCCAGCAGCTTGAGCGGGAATTGGCAGTACTTC	CASSLSGNWQYF
.	TRBV5-1	TRBJ1-1	.	TGCGCCAGCAGCCTACCGGGGGGGACGGCTGAAGCTTTCTTT	CASSLPGGTAEAFF
.	TRBV6-1	TRBJ1-3	TRBD1	TGTGCCAGCAGTGAAGGGGACAGGGGGTCCGGAAACACCATATATTTT	CASSEGDRGSGNTIYF
few	TRBV7-8	TRBJ1-1	TRBD1	TGTGCCAGCAGCCAGGGGGTGATAGGGGGCACTGAAGCTTTCTTT	CASSQGVIGGTEAFF
.	TRBV29-1	TRBJ2-5	TRBD1	TGCAGCGGATCCGGGACAGGAAGGGAGACCCAGTACTTC	CSGSGTGRETQYF
.	TRBV30	TRBJ2-1	TRBD2	TGTGCCTTAGATCGGACTAGCGACAATGAGCAGTTCTTC	CALDRTSDNEQFF
once	TRBV29-1	TRBJ2-7	TRBD2	TGCAGCGTTTCTGGGGGGGAGAAAAAGCTCTACGAGCAGTACTTC	CSVSGGEKKLYEQYF
.	TRBV4-1	TRBJ1-1	TRBD1	TGCGCCAGCAGCCCGCGACAGGGGGCGTACTTAGAGACTCACACTGAAGCTTTCTTT	CASSPRQGAYLETHTEAFF
.	TRBV29-1	TRBJ2-3	TRBD2	TGCAGCGCAATCCTGCTAGCGGGCACAGATACGCAGTATTTT	CSAILLAGTDTQYF
few	TRBV27	TRBJ1-2	.	TGTGCCAGCACCACCTCGGTGGGGGGAAACTATGGCTACACCTTC	CASTTSVGGNYGYTF
.	TRBV19	TRBJ1-4	TRBD1	TGTGCCAGTAGTATGGGGACAGCAGGAAAACTGTTTTTT	CASSMGTAGKLFF
.	TRBV2	TRBJ2-5	.	TGTGCCAGCACCGGGAGGACAGAAGAGACCCAGTACTTC	CASTGRTEETQYF
few	TRBV6-1	TRBJ2-7	.	TGTGCCAGCAGTGAGCGGCCTACAAACTCCTACGAGCAGTACTTC	CASSERPTNSYEQYF
.	TRBV4-1	TRBJ1-2	.	TGCGCCAGCAGCCAATGGACAGCTAACTATGGCTACACCTTC	CASSQWTANYGYTF
.	TRBV15	TRBJ1-4	.	TGTGCCACCAGCAGAGATCAGCAGGGCCTTAATGAAAAACTGTTTTTT	CATSRDQQGLNEKLFF
few	TRBV21-1	TRBJ1-5	.	TGTGCCAGCAGCAAAAGGTGGGGAGACAGGGGAGGTCAGCCCCAGCATTTT	CASSKRWGDRGGQPQHF